This T cell receptor (beta chain) was profiled in a study of CD8 T cells in Susac syndrome. CDR1 is MNHNS and CDR2 is SASEGT in the germline V gene. The CDR3 runs to 14 residues. V shed 6 bases, J shed 6 bases, and the junction held 8 bases outside the gene matches. This clonotype was recorded once. RNA was extracted with the RNeasy kit, and a quantity of about 0.45 to 1 ug was reverse transcribed using random hexamers. In TCRdb, the immunoSEQ multiplex PCR reads were re-called with MiXCR into one record per CDR3 protein. Of over 300,000 distinct CDR3 sequences in the sample, around 92% were seen once.

The V gene is TRBV6-1, the J gene TRBJ2-4, with 7 bases that match TRBD2. The sequenced sample was CD4+ T cells from PBMCs. The receptor's source is a human donor with multiple sclerosis. Here the CDR3 reads CASSLGLVGNIQYF. CDR3 in DNA: TGTGCCAGCAGCCTCGGACTAGTGGGAAACATTCAGTACTTC.